The 20 T cell receptor beta chains below come from one sample, sequenced in a study of blood T cell repertoires in COVID-19. Produced via immunoSEQ multiplex PCR; TCRdb's table is partial and in-frame only. The sample consists of about 66,000 clones, approximately 80% of them appearing once. The sequencing input was peripheral blood. These receptor sequences come from a man in his sixties with acute or convalescent COVID-19.

This clone was counted a few times. The rearrangement links TRBV6-2 or TRBV6-3 to TRBJ1-5, with D possibly matching TRBD1 (6 bases). CDR1 and CDR2 (germline): MNHEY, SVGEGT. The CDR3 length is 15 residues. Trimming cost V 4 bases and J 4 bases, with 14 bases left between them. In DNA form, the CDR3 reads TGTGCCAGCAGTTCACCAGGGGATCGGAATCAGCCCCAGCATTTT. Translated: CASSSPGDRNQPQHF.

The chain is built from TRBV27 and TRBJ2-3; 7 nucleotides agree with TRBD1. Germline CDR1 reads MNHEY; CDR2 reads SMNVEV (reference sequence). With 4 bases clipped from V and 3 bases from J, the junction kept 7 bases outside the gene matches. The CDR3 runs to 15 residues. CDR3 loop: CASSSAGTETDTQYF. As DNA, the CDR3 is TGTGCCAGCAGTTCCGCCGGGACAGAAACAGATACGCAGTATTTT.

This sequence joins TRBV9 and TRBJ1-2; a weak D match, TRBD1 (5 bases). The CDR3 runs to 15 residues. Trimming left V 3 bases short and J 4 bases short, with 16 bases between. CDR1 is SGDLS, CDR2 YYNGEE, per germline. The CDR3 is CASSAAGISAYGYTF. CDR3 in DNA: TGTGCCAGCAGCGCAGCAGGGATTTCGGCCTATGGCTACACCTTC.

This clone is medium-sized in the sample. The chain recombines TRBV6-5 with TRBJ2-3, with TRBD2 as a possible D gene (6 bases). V was trimmed by 8 bases and J by 2 bases, leaving 14 bases between them. CDR1 is MNHEY, CDR2 SVGAGI, per germline. The CDR3 is 14 residues long. CDR3 in DNA: TGTGCCAGCGTACCGACTAGAAACACAGATACGCAGTATTTT. Translated, it gives CASVPTRNTDTQYF.

The chain couples TRBV24-1 to TRBJ1-5; 10 bases agree with TRBD1. The germline CDR1 and CDR2 sequences are KGHDR and SFDVKD. The CDR3 runs 17 residues. The ends lost 2 bases at V and 6 bases at J; junction bases unmatched: 9. The CDR3 DNA follows: TGTGCCACCAGTGATTCGGACAGGGGGAGAGATATTCAGCCCCAGCATTTT. Translated, it gives CATSDSDRGRDIQPQHF.

Turning to this clone: One end of the junction fails to match germline, which may point to a read error. The sample has other DNA sequences that encode this CDR3 too. The chain has TRBV30 and TRBJ1-5, with no clear D. Germline CDR1 reads GTSNPN; CDR2 reads SVGIG (reference sequence). The CDR3 loop spans 16 amino acids. In DNA form, the CDR3 reads TGTGCCTGGAGTGTACCACATCAGATTAGCAATCAGCCTCAGCATTTT. Translating it yields CAWSVPHQISNQPQHF.

The chain employs TRBV7-2 and TRBJ2-2; 8 bases fit TRBD1. The CDR3 runs 15 residues. J lost 6 bases, V lost 6 bases, and 9 bases had no gene match. Per the germline V gene, CDR1 is SGHTA and CDR2 is FQGNSA. CDR3 bases: TGTGCCAGCAGACCTAGCCACAGGGGGTCCGGGGAGCTGTTTTTT. Its translation is CASRPSHRGSGELFF.

The genes are TRBV6-2 or TRBV6-3 and TRBJ1-2, with D hard to call. V was clipped by 5 bases and J by 5 bases, with 15 bases between them. Germline V gives CDR1 MNHEY, CDR2 SVGEGT. The CDR3 covers 14 residues. CDR3 in DNA: TGTGCCAGCAGTGCCCTCGGGGATCAATATGGCTACACCTTC. It is translated as CASSALGDQYGYTF.

V gene TRBV11-3 combines with J gene TRBJ2-3; 12 bases align to TRBD1. CDR3 length: 15 amino acids. With 5 bases clipped from V and 5 bases from J, the junction kept 5 bases outside the gene matches. CDR1 and CDR2 from the germline V gene are SGHNT and YENEEA. The CDR3 protein is CASSQGQGAQDTQYF. Here the CDR3 DNA reads TGTGCCAGCAGCCAGGGACAGGGGGCGCAAGATACGCAGTATTTT.

The chain combines TRBV5-5 with TRBJ1-6, with 7 nucleotides matching TRBD1. The CDR3 loop spans 14 amino acids. Losses at the gene ends were 2 bases for V and 5 bases for J; bases not matched to a gene: 1. The germline V gene has CDR1 SGHKS and CDR2 YYEKEE (reference sequence). The CDR3 sequence: CASSLQGNNSPLHF. CDR3 sequence (DNA): TGTGCCAGCAGCTTACAGGGGAATAATTCACCCCTCCACTTT.

The count of this clone is one. This chain joins TRBV11-2 and TRBJ2-2, with 8 nucleotides matching TRBD2. This CDR3 has 16 amino acids. In germline, CDR1 is SGHAT, CDR2 FQNNGV. The V segment lost 5 bases and the J segment 0 bases; nucleotides outside the gene matches: 5. CDR3 protein: CASSRAGGANTGELFF. The CDR3 coding sequence is TGTGCCAGCAGCCGTGCGGGGGGCGCGAACACCGGGGAGCTGTTTTTT.

This clone was seen a few times. V usage is TRBV6-2 or TRBV6-3 and J usage is TRBJ2-5; perhaps TRBD2 as D (5 bases). The V gene lost 5 bases and the J gene lost 0 bases, with 16 bases spanning the gap. Germline-derived CDR1 and CDR2 are MNHEY and SVGEGT. There are 16 residues in the CDR3. CDR3 residues: CASSRPVGGYQETQYF. CDR3 in DNA: TGTGCCAGCAGTCGCCCAGTGGGCGGGTACCAAGAGACCCAGTACTTC.

The chain is built from TRBV7-2 and TRBJ2-3; 12 nucleotides match TRBD2. The CDR3 spans 16 residues. Germline CDR1 is SGHTA and CDR2 is FQGNSA. The V gene end was trimmed by 4 bases and the J gene end by 5 bases; junction bases not matched to a gene: 7. The CDR3 protein is CASSSRLAGARDTQYF. In nucleotides, the CDR3 is TGTGCCAGCAGCTCGCGACTAGCGGGGGCCCGAGATACGCAGTATTTT.

V usage is TRBV29-1 and J usage is TRBJ2-2; 9 positions agree with TRBD1. Per the germline V gene, CDR1 is SQVTM and CDR2 is ANQGSEA. V lost 6 bases and J lost 8; bases outside the gene matches: 4. The CDR3 sequence is 12 residues long. CDR3 in DNA: TGCAGCGTGGGGACAGGGAAAGGGGAGCTGTTTTTT. Translation gives CSVGTGKGELFF.

This sequence joins TRBV7-2 and TRBJ1-4, with D tentatively TRBD1 (5 bases). Germline loops: CDR1 SGHTA, CDR2 FQGNSA. V gave up 8 bases and J gave up 5 bases, with 12 bases separating them. CDR3 length: 13 amino acids. CDR3 amino acids: CASGTRGNEKLFF. CDR3 bases: TGTGCCAGCGGTACACGGGGGAATGAAAAACTGTTTTTT.

This clone has a count of ten or more. Other DNA sequences from this sample encode an identical CDR3 as well. V gene TRBV6-5 combines with J gene TRBJ1-2, with TRBD1 matching over 11 bases. V shed 2 bases, J shed 4 bases, and the junction held 6 bases outside the gene matches. Germline V gene data show CDR1 as MNHEY and CDR2 as SVGAGI. The length of the CDR3 is 16 residues. CDR3 bases: TGTGCCAGCAGTTACGTTCGGACAGGGGGCGGCTATGGCTACACCTTC. Amino acids: CASSYVRTGGGYGYTF.

This chain connects TRBV5-1 to TRBJ1-6; TRBD1 is a possible D gene (5 bases). Trimming left V 0 bases short and J 6 bases short, with 13 bases between. Germline lookup yields CDR1 SGHRS and CDR2 YFSETQ. The CDR3 is 16 amino acids. The CDR3 sequence: CASSLGQGLGNSPLHF. CDR3 coding DNA: TGCGCCAGCAGCTTGGGTCAGGGATTAGGTAATTCACCCCTCCACTTT.

CDR3 protein: CASSLDRAGNQPQHF. CDR3 coding DNA: TGTGCCAGCAGCTTAGACAGGGCTGGCAATCAGCCCCAGCATTTT. The V and J genes are TRBV7-2 and TRBJ1-5; tentatively, D is TRBD1 (6 bases). The CDR3 is 15 residues long. Trimming pared 1 base from V and 2 bases from J, leaving 9 bases between. In germline, CDR1 is SGHTA, CDR2 FQGNSA.

The J gene is TRBJ2-3, the V gene TRBV3-1 (or the pseudogene TRBV3-2); 9 positions match TRBD1. Germline CDR1 reads LGHDT; CDR2 reads YNNKEL (reference sequence). The J segment lost 1 base and the V segment lost 1 base, leaving 0 bases of the junction unmatched. The CDR3 runs 15 residues. The CDR3 here is CASSQGTGGTDTQYF. The CDR3, as DNA: TGTGCCAGCAGCCAAGGGACAGGGGGCACAGATACGCAGTATTTT.

V gene TRBV7-8 combines with J gene TRBJ1-1; 8 bases align to TRBD1. Germline CDR1 and CDR2: SGHVS and FQNEAQ. This CDR3 contains 17 residues. The ends lost 4 bases at V and 5 bases at J; junction bases unmatched: 15. The CDR3 sequence: CASSSKSGGLPTTEAFF. CDR3 in DNA: TGTGCCAGCAGCTCAAAGTCAGGGGGCCTACCCACGACTGAAGCTTTCTTT.